This T cell receptor beta chain is from a study of T-cell reconstitution after alpha-beta-depleted transplantation in children. TCRbeta library preparation incorporated unique molecular identifiers. TCRdb re-called the PCR reads with MiXCR, one entry per CDR3 protein. The sample yields under 400,000 distinct CDR3 sequences, roughly 25% seen once. This clonotype turned up a few times. Trimming took off 2 bases at V and 0 bases at J, with 4 bases between the two ends. CDR1 SGDLS and CDR2 YYNGEE come from the germline V gene. This CDR3 is built from 13 residues. This TCR was recovered from a male patient younger than 18 who had a stem cell transplant for acute lymphoblastic leukemia, so the T cells may come from the graft donor. Specimen: PBMCs, mostly from graft donor cells, collected 180 days after TCRalphabeta/CD19-depleted stem cell transplant. The chain joins TRBV9 to TRBJ2-3; D gene uncertain. The CDR3 sequence is CASSVSSTDTQYF. The CDR3 DNA reads TGTGCCAGCAGCGTTTCTAGCACAGATACGCAGTATTTT. The entire variable domain, with the rest obtained from reference TRBV9 and TRBJ2-3, is as follows: DSGVTQTPKHLITATGQRVTLRCSPRSGDLSVYWYQQSLDQGLQFLIQYYNGEERAKGNILERFSAQQFPDLHSELNLSSLELGDSALYFCASSVSSTDTQYFGPGTRLTVL.